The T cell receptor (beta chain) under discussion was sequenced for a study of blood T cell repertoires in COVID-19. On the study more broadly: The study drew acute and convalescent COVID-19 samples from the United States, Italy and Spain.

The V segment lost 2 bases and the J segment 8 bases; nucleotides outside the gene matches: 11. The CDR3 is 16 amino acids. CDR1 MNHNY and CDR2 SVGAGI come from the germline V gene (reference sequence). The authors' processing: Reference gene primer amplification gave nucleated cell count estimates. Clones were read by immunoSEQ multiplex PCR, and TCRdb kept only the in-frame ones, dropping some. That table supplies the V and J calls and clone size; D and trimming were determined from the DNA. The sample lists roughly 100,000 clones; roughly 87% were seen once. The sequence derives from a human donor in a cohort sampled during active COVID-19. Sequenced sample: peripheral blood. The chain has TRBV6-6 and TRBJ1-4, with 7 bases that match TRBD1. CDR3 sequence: CASSYADRIRGEKLFF. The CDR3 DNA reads TGTGCCAGCAGTTACGCGGACAGGATTCGAGGGGAAAAACTGTTTTTT.